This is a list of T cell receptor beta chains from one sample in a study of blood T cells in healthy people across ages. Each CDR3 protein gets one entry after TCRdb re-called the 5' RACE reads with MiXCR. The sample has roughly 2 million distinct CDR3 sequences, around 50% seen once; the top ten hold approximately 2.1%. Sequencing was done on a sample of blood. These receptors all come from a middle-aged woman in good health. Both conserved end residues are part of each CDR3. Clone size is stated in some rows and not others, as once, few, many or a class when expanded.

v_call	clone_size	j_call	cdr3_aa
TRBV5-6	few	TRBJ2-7	CASSVLDSSYEQYF
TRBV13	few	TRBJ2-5	CASSHRAGGETQYF
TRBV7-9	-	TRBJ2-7	CASSLERRQVPYEQYF
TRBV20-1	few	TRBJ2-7	CSASAIYEQYF
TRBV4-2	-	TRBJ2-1	CASSPEEGLAGAEQFF
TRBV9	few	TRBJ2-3	CASSVGGTTDTQYF
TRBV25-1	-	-	CASSEAGWDPYEQYF
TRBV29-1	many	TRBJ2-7	CSVVPGQGSNYEQYF
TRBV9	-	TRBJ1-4	CASSPTTRRTGNEKLFF
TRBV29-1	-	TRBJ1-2	CSFATGTTAYTF
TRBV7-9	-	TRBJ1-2	CASSLAWEQEPLWGYTF
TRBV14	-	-	CASSQELGKGEQYF
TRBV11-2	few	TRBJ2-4	CASSLNRQGSVGPLAKNIQYF
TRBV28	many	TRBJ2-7	CASSKGQISSYEQYF
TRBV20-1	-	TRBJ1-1	CSFRQGGTEAFF
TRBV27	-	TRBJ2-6	CASSGYPGGMASGANVLTF
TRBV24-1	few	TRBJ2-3	CATSDYSTGGYTDTQYF
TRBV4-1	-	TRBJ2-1	CASSQDFNTDYNEQFF
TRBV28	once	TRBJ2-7	CASSSQRRFTYEQYF
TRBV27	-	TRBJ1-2	CASSKIRTQGNPYGYTF
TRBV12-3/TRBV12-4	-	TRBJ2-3	CASSSGAGPTDTQYF
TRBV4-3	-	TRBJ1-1	CASSQTGGREAFF
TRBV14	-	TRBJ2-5	CASSLTGTGDSKTQYF
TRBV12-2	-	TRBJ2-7	CASRYPINIPSCEQYF
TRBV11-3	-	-	CASSSNGRAASYNEQYF
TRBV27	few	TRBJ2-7	CASSFVHNYEQYF
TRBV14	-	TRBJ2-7	CASSQELGRAYEQYF
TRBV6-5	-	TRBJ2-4	CASSLMTSGPIEGKNIQYF
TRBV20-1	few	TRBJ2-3	CSARWLGWRTEADTQYF
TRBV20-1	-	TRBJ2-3	CSVLAESTDTQYF
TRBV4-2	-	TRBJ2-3	CASSHRLAEDTQYF
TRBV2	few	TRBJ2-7	CASSDRAGIHEQYF
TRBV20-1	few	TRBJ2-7	CSARASLTYEQYF
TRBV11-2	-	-	CASSSPTGSVTQYF
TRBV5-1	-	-	CASSLGRQGAIDEQYF
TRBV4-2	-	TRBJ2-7	CASSQEMMSYHEQYF
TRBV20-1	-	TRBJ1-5	CSAWDSYSNQPQHF
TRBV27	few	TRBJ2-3	CASSFGVIPPDTQYF
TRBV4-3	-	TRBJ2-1	CASSHLGGPSYNEQFF
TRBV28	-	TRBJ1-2	CASSSMDSPNYGYTF
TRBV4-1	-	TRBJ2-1	CASSLTSGGLADEQFF
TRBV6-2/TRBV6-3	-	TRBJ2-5	CASSYSITSGGDQETQYF
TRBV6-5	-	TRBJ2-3	CASRRTSGVLRDTQYF
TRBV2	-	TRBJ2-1	CASRAADYNEQFF
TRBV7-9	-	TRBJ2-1	CASSLEGGTNEQFF